What follows are 25 T cell receptor beta chains derived from one specimen sequenced in a study of T cell repertoires and HLA-DP antigens. The antigens these receptors bind are not known. Generated by immunoSEQ multiplex PCR, the TCRdb table keeps only in-frame clones and is missing some. The sample shows about 89,000 clones, around nine tenths of them seen only once. Sequences were obtained from CD4+ T cells from PBMCs. Receptors were obtained from a man in his forties or fifties in good health and CMV-seronegative.

This chain joins TRBV29-1 and TRBJ2-3, with 12 bases matching TRBD1. From germline, CDR1 is SQVTM and CDR2 ANQGSEA. This CDR3 is built from 16 residues. With V trimmed by 2 bases and J by 6 bases, 9 bases remained unmatched. CDR3 residues: CSVEIPGQGARDTQYF. CDR3 DNA sequence: TGCAGCGTTGAAATTCCGGGACAGGGGGCTCGGGATACGCAGTATTTT.

Details on this clone: At one boundary the junction diverges from the germline segment, which might be a read error. The chain has TRBV5-6 and TRBJ2-7; TRBD1 is a possible D gene (6 bases). Looked up from germline, CDR1 is SGHDT and CDR2 is YYEEEE. The CDR3 has 13 residues. The CDR3 spells CASSLVDSYGQYF. CDR3 DNA sequence: TGTGCCAGCAGCTTGGTGGACAGCTACGGGCAGTACTTC.

The chain carries TRBV7-8 and TRBJ1-5, with a tentative D call TRBD1 (5 bases). Trimming shortened V by 1 base and J by 3 bases, and 10 bases separated the two germline ends. Germline V gives CDR1 SGHVS, CDR2 FQNEAQ. This CDR3 has 15 amino acids. CDR3 nucleotide sequence: TGTGCCAGCAGCTTAGATGCAGGGAACAATCAGCCCCAGCATTTT. This sequence encodes CASSLDAGNNQPQHF. Drawing the rest from reference TRBV7-8 and TRBJ1-5, the complete variable domain is GAGVSQSPRYKVAKRGQDVALRCDPISGHVSLFWYQQALGQGPEFLTYFQNEAQLDKSGLPSDRFFAERPEGSVSTLKIQRTQQEDSAVYLCASSLDAGNNQPQHFGDGTRLSIL.

The chain carries TRBV2 and TRBJ2-4, with no clear D. V lost 1 base and J 1 base, leaving 2 bases between the germline ends. Germline V lookup: CDR1 SNHLY, CDR2 FYNNEI. This CDR3 is 13 amino acids long. The CDR3 spells CASSEGAKNIQYF. CDR3 nucleotide sequence: TGTGCCAGCAGTGAAGGCGCCAAAAACATTCAGTACTTC.

The CDR3 sequence is CASRGQGIQPQHF. CDR3 nucleotide sequence: TGTGCCAGCAGGGGACAGGGTATCCAGCCCCAGCATTTT. This rearrangement joins TRBV28 to TRBJ1-5; TRBD1 agrees at 9 bases. The CDR3 covers 13 residues. CDR1 is MDHEN, CDR2 SYDVKM, per germline. V shed 6 bases, J shed 7 bases, and the junction held 4 bases outside the gene matches.

This rearrangement joins TRBV28 to TRBJ1-4; a weak D match, TRBD1 (5 bases). Trimming pared 8 bases from V and 2 bases from J, leaving 12 bases between. The CDR3 is 14 residues long. Germline V gene data show CDR1 as MDHEN and CDR2 as SYDVKM. Here the CDR3 reads CASEGVGTNEKLFF. The CDR3 DNA reads TGTGCCAGCGAAGGGGTTGGGACTAATGAAAAACTGTTTTTT.

V is TRBV5-4 and J is TRBJ2-3, with a possible D match to TRBD2 (5 bases). The CDR3 has 14 amino acids. The V end lost 4 bases, the J end lost 1 base, and 10 bases lay between the germline ends. Germline CDR1 is SGHNT and CDR2 is YYREEE (reference sequence). CDR3 sequence reads: CASSPARGTDTQYF. The CDR3 DNA is TGTGCCAGCAGCCCGGCGAGGGGCACAGATACGCAGTATTTT.

This chain links TRBV28 with TRBJ2-7; D unresolved. CDR1 MDHEN and CDR2 SYDVKM come from the germline V gene. The CDR3 consists of 14 residues. The ends were cut back, 3 bases at V and 3 bases at J, with 12 bases in the middle. The CDR3: CASSFPDRHYEQYF. CDR3 sequence (DNA): TGTGCCAGCAGTTTCCCCGACCGACACTACGAGCAGTACTTC.

This clone was detected only once. This rearrangement joins TRBV30 to TRBJ1-3; D is unresolved. Germline values: CDR1 GTSNPN, CDR2 SVGIG (reference sequence). The V gene lost 2 bases and the J gene lost 5 bases, with 4 bases spanning the gap. The CDR3 is made up of 11 amino acids. CDR3 sequence (DNA): TGTGCCTGGAGTCTTCGAAACACCATATATTTT. Amino acids: CAWSLRNTIYF.

This clone was observed a single time. The chain recombines TRBV6-5 with TRBJ1-2; 10 bases fit TRBD1. This CDR3 is built from 13 residues. Looked up from germline, CDR1 is MNHEY and CDR2 is SVGAGI. V shed 6 bases, J shed 8 bases, and the junction held 6 bases outside the gene matches. CDR3 sequence reads: CASSHGTGEGYTF. The DNA of the CDR3 is TGTGCCAGCAGCCACGGGACAGGGGAAGGCTACACCTTC.

The V gene is TRBV5-6, the J gene TRBJ1-1; D remains ambiguous. From germline, CDR1 is SGHDT and CDR2 YYEEEE. The CDR3 loop spans 17 amino acids. Trimming took off 0 bases at V and 2 bases at J, with 17 bases between the two ends. CDR3: CASSLAGFPIANTEAFF. CDR3 DNA: TGTGCCAGCAGCTTGGCGGGGTTCCCCATCGCAAACACTGAAGCTTTCTTT.

The chain employs TRBV5-1 and TRBJ1-3; TRBD1 is a possible D gene (5 bases). Between the trimmed V and J ends, which lost 4 bases and 0 bases, there was a span of 11 bases. CDR1 and CDR2 from the germline V gene are SGHRS and YFSETQ. This CDR3 has 15 residues. Here the CDR3 DNA reads TGCGCCAGCAGCCAGGGACTAAGCTCTGGAAACACCATATATTTT. This gives the protein CASSQGLSSGNTIYF.

This rearrangement joins TRBV6-1 to TRBJ1-1, with TRBD1 as a possible D gene (6 bases). Germline-derived CDR1 and CDR2 are MNHNS and SASEGT. The V gene lost 2 bases and the J gene lost 5 bases, with 9 bases spanning the gap. The CDR3 runs 13 residues. The CDR3 DNA reads TGTGCCAGCAGTGAACGGCAGGGGACTGAAGCTTTCTTT. It specifies CASSERQGTEAFF.

The chain is built from TRBV5-1 and TRBJ2-5, with 10 bases aligning to TRBD2. Trimming took 0 bases from V and 7 from J; bases not matched to a gene: 9. Germline CDR1 is SGHRS and CDR2 is YFSETQ. The CDR3 loop spans 16 amino acids. The CDR3 nucleotides read TGCGCCAGCAGCTTGGGATTGGCTAGCGGGAGCAGGACCCAGTACTTC. The encoded protein is CASSLGLASGSRTQYF.

This clone occurred once. The chain has TRBV19 and TRBJ1-4; D call uncertain. The V gene's germline CDR1 is LNHDA and CDR2 SQIVND (reference sequence). V was pared by 5 bases and J by 8 bases, with 12 bases between. The CDR3 loop spans 13 amino acids. The DNA of the CDR3 is TGTGCCAGTAGTTGGTCCACCGGGGAAAAACTGTTTTTT. Encoded protein: CASSWSTGEKLFF.

The rearrangement joins TRBV7-2 to TRBJ2-2; D possibly corresponds to TRBD2 (5 bases). Germline V CDR1 and CDR2: SGHTA, FQGNSA. Deletions cut 5 bases from V and 3 bases from J, with 16 bases between. The CDR3 is 16 residues long. The CDR3 region is CASSPRLSGDTGELFF. CDR3 nucleotides: TGTGCCAGCAGCCCCCGTCTGAGCGGAGACACCGGGGAGCTGTTTTTT.

This chain joins TRBV6-1 and TRBJ1-2, with 8 bases lining up with TRBD1. Germline trimming cut 2 bases from V and 4 bases from J; bases unmatched to any gene: 6. Per germline, CDR1 MNHNS and CDR2 SASEGT. This CDR3 has 15 residues. The CDR3 nucleotides read TGTGCCAGCAGTGAACGTACAGGGGGGCCCTATGGCTACACCTTC. Its protein is CASSERTGGPYGYTF.

The chain uses TRBV28 and TRBJ1-2; TRBD1 matches 12 bases. CDR3 length: 14 residues. Germline CDR1 is MDHEN and CDR2 is SYDVKM. Germline trimming cut 4 bases from V and 7 bases from J; bases unmatched to any gene: 4. CDR3 nucleotides: TGTGCCAGCAGTTGGGACAGGGGGCCAGGTGGCTACACCTTC. Protein product: CASSWDRGPGGYTF.

The genes are TRBV9 and TRBJ2-7; D call uncertain. Germline CDR1 is SGDLS and CDR2 is YYNGEE. Trimming cost V 2 bases and J 2 bases, with 11 bases left between them. The CDR3 has 14 residues. Here the CDR3 reads CASSVGGATYEQYF. CDR3 DNA sequence: TGTGCCAGCAGCGTTGGCGGAGCCACCTACGAGCAGTACTTC.

The V gene is TRBV2, the J gene TRBJ2-3; D perhaps matches TRBD2 (6 bases). The CDR3 runs to 15 residues. V lost 6 bases and J 0 bases, leaving 13 bases between the germline ends. Germline V gene lookup returns CDR1 SNHLY and CDR2 FYNNEI. The CDR3 loop is CASSQRRESTDTQYF. Written as DNA, the CDR3 is TGTGCCAGCAGCCAAAGACGGGAGAGCACAGATACGCAGTATTTT.

The chain carries TRBV7-9 and TRBJ2-3, with D uncertain. V lost 8 bases and J 1 base, leaving 4 bases between the germline ends. CDR3 length: 11 amino acids. The germline V gene encodes CDR1 SEHNR and CDR2 FQNEAQ (reference sequence). CDR3 coding DNA: TGTGCCAGCCAGGGCACAGATACGCAGTATTTT. It codes for CASQGTDTQYF.

The rearrangement joins TRBV28 to TRBJ2-7; maybe TRBD1 (5 bases). Trimming removed 2 bases at V and 3 bases at J, with 11 bases between. The CDR3 loop spans 14 amino acids. Germline lookup yields CDR1 MDHEN and CDR2 SYDVKM. The CDR3 DNA follows: TGTGCCAGCAGTTTACCCACCGACAGCTACGAGCAGTACTTC. It encodes CASSLPTDSYEQYF.

This chain uses TRBV15 with TRBJ2-7, with 9 nucleotides matching TRBD2. CDR3 length: 15 amino acids. Looked up from germline, CDR1 is LNHNV and CDR2 is YYDKDF (reference sequence). Trimming removed 1 base from V and 3 bases from J; junction bases left unmatched: 4. In DNA, the CDR3 is TGTGCCACCAGCAGAGCACTAGCGGGTAGCTACGAGCAGTACTTC. As protein: CATSRALAGSYEQYF.

CDR3 residues: CASSASDPQFF. The CDR3 DNA follows: TGTGCCAGCAGTGCCTCGGATCCGCAGTTCTTC. The rearrangement joins TRBV2 to TRBJ2-1; D remains unclear. Germline V gene lookup returns CDR1 SNHLY and CDR2 FYNNEI. The CDR3 extends over 11 amino acids. The V and J ends lost 4 bases and 12 bases respectively, with 10 bases between them.

The chain links TRBV29-1 to TRBJ2-1; 7 bases line up with TRBD1. V trimming: 4 bases; J trimming: 4 bases; junction bases outside the gene matches: 4. Germline CDR1 reads SQVTM; CDR2 reads ANQGSEA. This CDR3 region has 13 residues. CDR3: CSVVGGGYNEQFF. As DNA, the CDR3 is TGCAGCGTTGTAGGGGGCGGGTACAATGAGCAGTTCTTC.